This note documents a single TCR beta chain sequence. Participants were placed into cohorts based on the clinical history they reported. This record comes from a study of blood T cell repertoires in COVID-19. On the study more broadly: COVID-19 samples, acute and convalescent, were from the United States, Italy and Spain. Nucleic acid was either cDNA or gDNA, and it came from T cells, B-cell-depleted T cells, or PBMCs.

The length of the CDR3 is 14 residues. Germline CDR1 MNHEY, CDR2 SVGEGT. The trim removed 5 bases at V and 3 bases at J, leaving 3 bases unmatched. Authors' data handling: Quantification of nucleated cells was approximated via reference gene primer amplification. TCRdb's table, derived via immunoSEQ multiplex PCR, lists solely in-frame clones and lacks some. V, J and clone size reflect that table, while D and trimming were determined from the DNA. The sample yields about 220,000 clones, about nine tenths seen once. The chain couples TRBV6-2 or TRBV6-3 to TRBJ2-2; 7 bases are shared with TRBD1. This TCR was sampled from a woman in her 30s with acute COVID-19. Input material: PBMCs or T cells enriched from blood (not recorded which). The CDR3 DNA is TGTGCCAGCAGTCGGGACAGCGACACCGGGGAGCTGTTTTTT. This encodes CASSRDSDTGELFF.